This T cell receptor (beta chain) is from a study of blood T cell repertoires in COVID-19. Study-level background: From the United States, Italy and Spain came samples of acute and convalescent COVID-19.

Trimming removed 3 bases from V and 4 bases from J; junction bases left unmatched: 6. This CDR3 region has 14 residues. The V gene's germline CDR1 is SGHRS and CDR2 YFSETQ. Only in-frame clones appear in the TCRdb table, and some are missing; sequencing was by immunoSEQ multiplex PCR. The sample records 250,000 to 300,000 clones, 90% being singletons. Categorization into cohorts depended on clinical history that participants reported. This sequence originates from a woman between 25 and 40 years old who had recovered from COVID-19. V usage is TRBV5-1 and J usage is TRBJ1-2; 7 nucleotides match TRBD1. Material for sequencing was PBMCs or T cells enriched from blood (not recorded which). CDR3 DNA sequence: TGCGCCAGCAGCTCAGGACAGGAGTTCTATGGCTACACCTTC. It translates to CASSSGQEFYGYTF. The entire variable domain, with the rest obtained from reference TRBV5-1 and TRBJ1-2, is as follows: KAGVTQTPRYLIKTRGQQVTLSCSPISGHRSVSWYQQTPGQGLQFLFEYFSETQRNKGNFPGRFSGRQFSNSRSEMNVSTLELGDSALYLCASSSGQEFYGYTFGSGTRLTVV.